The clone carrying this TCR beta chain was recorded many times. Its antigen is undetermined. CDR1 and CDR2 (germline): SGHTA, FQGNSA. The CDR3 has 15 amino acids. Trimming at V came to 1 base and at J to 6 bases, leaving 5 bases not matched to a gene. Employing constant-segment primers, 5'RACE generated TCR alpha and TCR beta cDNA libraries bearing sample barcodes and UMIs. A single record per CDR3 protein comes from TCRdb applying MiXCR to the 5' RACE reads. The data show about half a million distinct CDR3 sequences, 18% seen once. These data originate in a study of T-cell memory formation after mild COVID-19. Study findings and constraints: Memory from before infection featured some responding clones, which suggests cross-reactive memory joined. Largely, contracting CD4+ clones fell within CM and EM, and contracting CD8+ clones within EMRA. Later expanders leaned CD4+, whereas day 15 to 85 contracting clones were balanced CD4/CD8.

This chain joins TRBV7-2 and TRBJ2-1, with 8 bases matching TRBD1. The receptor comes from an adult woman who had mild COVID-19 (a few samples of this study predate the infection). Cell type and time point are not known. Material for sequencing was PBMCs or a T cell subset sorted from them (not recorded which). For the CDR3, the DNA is TGTGCCAGCAGCTTAGGCAGGGGGCGAGGCAATGAGCAGTTCTTC. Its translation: CASSLGRGRGNEQFF.